This T cell receptor (beta chain) derives from a study of T-cell memory formation after mild COVID-19. At the level of the study: Clusters were largely donor specific.

This clonotype has a count of ten or more. Its antigen is unidentified. Study-level points and caveats: The appearance of some responding clones in pre-infection memory suggested that cross-reactive memory joined. Mostly located in CM and EM were contracting CD4+ clones, with contracting CD8+ clones located in EMRA.

From the 5' RACE reads, TCRdb called clonotypes with MiXCR, one entry per CDR3 protein. This table has fewer than 450,000 distinct CDR3 sequences, roughly 21% appearing once. The CDR3 runs 15 residues. Germline V lookup: CDR1 DFQATT, CDR2 SNEGSKA (reference sequence). The V gene end was trimmed by 5 bases and the J gene end by 4 bases; junction bases not matched to a gene: 6. This receptor was identified in an adult woman who had mild COVID-19 (a few samples of this study predate the infection). Cell type and time point are not known. The rearrangement links TRBV20-1 to TRBJ2-1, with 12 bases lining up with TRBD2. Input material: PBMCs or a T cell subset sorted from them (not recorded which). The CDR3 nucleotides are TGCAGTGCTCCCGGACTAGCGGGAATGTACAATGAGCAGTTCTTC. It is translated as CSAPGLAGMYNEQFF.